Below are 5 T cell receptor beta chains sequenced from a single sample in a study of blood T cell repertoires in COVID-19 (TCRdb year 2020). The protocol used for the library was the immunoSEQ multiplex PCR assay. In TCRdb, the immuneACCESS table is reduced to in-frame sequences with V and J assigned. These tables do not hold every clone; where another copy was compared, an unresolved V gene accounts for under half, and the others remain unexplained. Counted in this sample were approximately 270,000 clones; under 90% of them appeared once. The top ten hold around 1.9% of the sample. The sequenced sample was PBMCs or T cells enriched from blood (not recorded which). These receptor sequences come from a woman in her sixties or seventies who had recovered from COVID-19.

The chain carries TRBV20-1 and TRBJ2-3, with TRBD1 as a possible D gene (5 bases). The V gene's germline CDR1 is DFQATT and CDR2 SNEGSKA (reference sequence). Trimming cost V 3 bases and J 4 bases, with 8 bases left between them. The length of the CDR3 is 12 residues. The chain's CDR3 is CSASKGPDTQYF. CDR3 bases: TGCAGTGCTAGTAAGGGGCCAGATACGCAGTATTTT.

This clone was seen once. CDR3 DNA: TGTGCCACCAGTGATTTGCCCCAGCTAGCGGGAGGCAATGAGCAGTTCTTC. This encodes CATSDLPQLAGGNEQFF. The chain couples TRBV24-1 to TRBJ2-1, with 11 bases fitting TRBD2. In germline, CDR1 is KGHDR, CDR2 SFDVKD. The CDR3 has 17 residues. V gave up 0 bases and J gave up 6 bases; unmatched junction bases: 6.

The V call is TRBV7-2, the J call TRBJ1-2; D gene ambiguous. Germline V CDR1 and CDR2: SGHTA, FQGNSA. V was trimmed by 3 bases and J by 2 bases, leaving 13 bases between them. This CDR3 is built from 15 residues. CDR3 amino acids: CASSFLDTLNYGYTF. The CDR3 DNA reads TGTGCCAGCAGCTTCCTTGACACCTTAAACTATGGCTACACCTTC.

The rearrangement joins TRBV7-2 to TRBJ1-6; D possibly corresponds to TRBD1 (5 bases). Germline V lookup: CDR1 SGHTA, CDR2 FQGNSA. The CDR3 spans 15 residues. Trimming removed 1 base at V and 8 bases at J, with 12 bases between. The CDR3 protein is CASSLVDGGDSPLHF. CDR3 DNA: TGTGCCAGCAGCTTAGTGGATGGAGGGGATTCACCCCTCCACTTT. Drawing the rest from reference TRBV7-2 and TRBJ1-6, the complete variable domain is GAGVSQSPSNKVTEKGKDVELRCDPISGHTALYWYRQSLGQGLEFLIYFQGNSAPDKSGLPSDRFSAERTGGSVSTLTIQRTQQEDSAVYLCASSLVDGGDSPLHFGNGTRLTVT.

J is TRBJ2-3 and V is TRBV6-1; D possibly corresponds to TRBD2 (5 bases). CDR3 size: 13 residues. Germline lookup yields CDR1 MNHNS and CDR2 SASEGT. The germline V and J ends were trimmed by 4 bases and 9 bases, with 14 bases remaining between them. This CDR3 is CASSAPEGRTQYF. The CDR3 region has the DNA TGTGCCAGCAGTGCCCCCGAGGGTCGGACGCAGTATTTT.